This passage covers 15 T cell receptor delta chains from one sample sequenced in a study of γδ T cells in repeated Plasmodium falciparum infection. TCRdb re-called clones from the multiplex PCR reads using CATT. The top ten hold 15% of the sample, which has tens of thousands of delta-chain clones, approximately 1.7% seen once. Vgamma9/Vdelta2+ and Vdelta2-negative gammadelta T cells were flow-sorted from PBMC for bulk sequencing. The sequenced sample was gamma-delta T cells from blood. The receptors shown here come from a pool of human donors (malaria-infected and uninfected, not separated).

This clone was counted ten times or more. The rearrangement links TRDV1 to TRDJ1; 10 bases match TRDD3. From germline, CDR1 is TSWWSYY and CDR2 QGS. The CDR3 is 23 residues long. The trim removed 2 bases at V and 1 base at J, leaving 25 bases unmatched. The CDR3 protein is CALGESAPTTRGDTRRSTDKLIF. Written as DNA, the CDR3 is TGTGCTCTTGGGGAATCCGCTCCTACGACTCGGGGGGATACGCGTAGGTCCACCGATAAACTCATCTTT.

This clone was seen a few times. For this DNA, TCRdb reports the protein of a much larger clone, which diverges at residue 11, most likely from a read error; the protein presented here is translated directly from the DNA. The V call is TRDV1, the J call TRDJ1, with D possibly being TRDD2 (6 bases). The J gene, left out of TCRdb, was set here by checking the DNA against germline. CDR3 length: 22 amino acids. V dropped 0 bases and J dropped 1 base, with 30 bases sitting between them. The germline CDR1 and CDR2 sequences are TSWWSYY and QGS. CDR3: CALGELSFPKPPSWTSTDKLIF. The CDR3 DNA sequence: TGTGCTCTTGGGGAACTATCCTTCCCCAAACCCCCGTCATGGACGAGCACCGATAAACTCATCTTT.

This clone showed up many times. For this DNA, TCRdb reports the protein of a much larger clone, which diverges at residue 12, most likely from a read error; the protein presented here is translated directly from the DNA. The CDR3 nucleotides are TGTGCCTGTGACACGGGGTACTGGGGCCACACCGGTAAACTCATCTTT. Its protein product is CACDTGYWGHTGKLIF. The J gene is TRDJ1, the V gene TRDV2; 7 positions match TRDD3. CDR1 GEAIGNYY and CDR2 EKD come from the germline V gene. This CDR3 is 16 amino acids long.

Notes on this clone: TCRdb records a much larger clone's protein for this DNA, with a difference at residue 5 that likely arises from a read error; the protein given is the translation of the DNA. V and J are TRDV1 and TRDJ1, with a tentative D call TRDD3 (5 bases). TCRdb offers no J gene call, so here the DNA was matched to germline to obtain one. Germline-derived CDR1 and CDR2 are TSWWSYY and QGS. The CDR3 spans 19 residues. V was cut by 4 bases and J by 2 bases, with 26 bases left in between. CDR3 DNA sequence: TGTGCTCTTGGGGGGCATTCCCTTTTTTGGGATTGGCGAACCGATAAACTCATCTTT. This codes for CALGGHSLFWDWRTDKLIF.

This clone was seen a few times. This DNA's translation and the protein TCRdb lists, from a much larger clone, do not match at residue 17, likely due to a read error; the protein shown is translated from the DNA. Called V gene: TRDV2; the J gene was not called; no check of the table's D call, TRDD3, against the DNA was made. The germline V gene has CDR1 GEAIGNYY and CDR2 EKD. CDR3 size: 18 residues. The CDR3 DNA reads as TGTGCCTGTGACGAAAGTTCTGGGGTCCCTCCGTACACCGATAAACTCACCTTT. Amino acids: CACDESSGVPPYTDKLTF.

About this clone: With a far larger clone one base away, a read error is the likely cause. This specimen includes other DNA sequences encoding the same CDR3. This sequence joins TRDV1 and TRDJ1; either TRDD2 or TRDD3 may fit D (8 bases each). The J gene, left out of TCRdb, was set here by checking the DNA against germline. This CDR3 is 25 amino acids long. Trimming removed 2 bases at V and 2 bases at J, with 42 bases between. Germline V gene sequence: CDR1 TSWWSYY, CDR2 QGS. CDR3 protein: CALGEGDFLRDPWGKSTRGTDKLIF. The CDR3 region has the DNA TGTGCTCTTGGGGAAGGGGACTTCCTACGTGACCCCTGGGGGAAGTCGACCCGAGGTACCGATAAACTCATCTTT.

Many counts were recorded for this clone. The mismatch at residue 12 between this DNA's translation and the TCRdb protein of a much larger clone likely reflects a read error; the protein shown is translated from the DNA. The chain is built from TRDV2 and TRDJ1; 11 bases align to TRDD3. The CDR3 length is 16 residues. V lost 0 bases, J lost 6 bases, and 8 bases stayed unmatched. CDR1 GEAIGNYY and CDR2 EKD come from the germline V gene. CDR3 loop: CACDTVGGYASNKLIF. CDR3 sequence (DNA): TGTGCCTGTGACACCGTTGGGGGATACGCATCCAATAAACTCATCTTT.

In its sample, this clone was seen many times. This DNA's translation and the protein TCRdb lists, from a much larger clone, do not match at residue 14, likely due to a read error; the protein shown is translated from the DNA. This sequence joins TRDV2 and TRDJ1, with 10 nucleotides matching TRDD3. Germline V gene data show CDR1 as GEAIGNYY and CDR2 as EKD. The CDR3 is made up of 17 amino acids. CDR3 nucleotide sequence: TGTGCCTGTGGTTTACTGGGGGATTACTTGTACACCGATAGACTCATCTTT. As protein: CACGLLGDYLYTDRLIF.

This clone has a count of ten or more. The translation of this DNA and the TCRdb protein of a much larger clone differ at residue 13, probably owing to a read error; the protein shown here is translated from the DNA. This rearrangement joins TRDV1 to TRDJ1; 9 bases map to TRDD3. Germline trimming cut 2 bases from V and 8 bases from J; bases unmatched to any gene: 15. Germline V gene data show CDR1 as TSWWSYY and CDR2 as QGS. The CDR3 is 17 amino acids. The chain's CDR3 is CALGEIPSFTGGDKLIF. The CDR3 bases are TGTGCTCTTGGGGAAATCCCTTCCTTTACTGGGGGAGACAAACTCATCTTT.

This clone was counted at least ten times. CDR3 amino acids: CALMVLGYSDKLIF. The CDR3 DNA reads as TGTGCTCTTATGGTGCTGGGGTATTCCGATAAACTCATCTTT. V and J are TRDV1 and TRDJ1; tentatively, D is TRDD3 (6 bases). Germline V gene data show CDR1 as TSWWSYY and CDR2 as QGS. Trimming cost V 8 bases and J 3 bases, with 16 bases left between them. The CDR3 contains 14 residues.

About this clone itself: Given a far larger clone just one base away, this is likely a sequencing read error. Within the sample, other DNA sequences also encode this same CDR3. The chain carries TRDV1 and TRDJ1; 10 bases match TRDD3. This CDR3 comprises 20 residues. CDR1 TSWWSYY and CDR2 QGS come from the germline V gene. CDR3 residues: CALGEPSYLTGGCYTDKLIF. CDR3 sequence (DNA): TGTGCTCTTGGGGAGCCTTCTTACCTTACTGGGGGATGTTACACTGATAAACTCATCTTT.

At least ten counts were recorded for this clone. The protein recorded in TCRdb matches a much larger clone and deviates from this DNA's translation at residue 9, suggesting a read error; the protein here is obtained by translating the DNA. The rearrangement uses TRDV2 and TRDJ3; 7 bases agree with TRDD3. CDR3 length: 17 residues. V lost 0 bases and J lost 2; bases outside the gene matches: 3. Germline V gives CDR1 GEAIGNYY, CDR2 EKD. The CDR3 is CACDTVGDPWDTRQMFF. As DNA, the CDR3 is TGTGCCTGTGACACCGTGGGGGACCCCTGGGACACCCGACAGATGTTTTTC.

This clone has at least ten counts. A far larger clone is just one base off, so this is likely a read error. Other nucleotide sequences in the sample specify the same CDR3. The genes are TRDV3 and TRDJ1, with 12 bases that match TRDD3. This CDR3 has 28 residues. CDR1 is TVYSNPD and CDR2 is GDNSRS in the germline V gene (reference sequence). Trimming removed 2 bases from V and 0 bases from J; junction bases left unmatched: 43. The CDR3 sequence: CAFGGSSPLGDTGSACLRIATYTDKLIF. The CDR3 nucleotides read TGTGCCTTTGGTGGTTCCTCCCCGCTGGGGGATACGGGGAGCGCGTGTTTACGGATAGCTACGTACACCGATAAACTCATCTTT.

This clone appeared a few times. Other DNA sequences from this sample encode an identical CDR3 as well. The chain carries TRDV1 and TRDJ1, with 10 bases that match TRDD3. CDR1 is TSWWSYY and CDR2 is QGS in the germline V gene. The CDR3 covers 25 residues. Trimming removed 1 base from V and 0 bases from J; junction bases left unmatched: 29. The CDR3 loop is CALGEPSSPPPGGYAVPCYTDKLIF. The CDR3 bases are TGTGCTCTTGGGGAACCCTCTTCTCCTCCCCCCGGGGGATACGCGGTCCCATGCTACACCGATAAACTCATCTTT.

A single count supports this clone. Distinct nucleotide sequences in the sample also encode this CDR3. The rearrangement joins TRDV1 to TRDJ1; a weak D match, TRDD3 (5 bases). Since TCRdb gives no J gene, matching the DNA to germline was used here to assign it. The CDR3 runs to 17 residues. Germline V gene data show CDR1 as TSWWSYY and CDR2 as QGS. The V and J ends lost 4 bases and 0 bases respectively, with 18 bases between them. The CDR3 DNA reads TGTGCTCTTGGGGGCTCGCTAGGGGGTCCTTACACCGATAAACTCATCTTT. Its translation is CALGGSLGGPYTDKLIF.